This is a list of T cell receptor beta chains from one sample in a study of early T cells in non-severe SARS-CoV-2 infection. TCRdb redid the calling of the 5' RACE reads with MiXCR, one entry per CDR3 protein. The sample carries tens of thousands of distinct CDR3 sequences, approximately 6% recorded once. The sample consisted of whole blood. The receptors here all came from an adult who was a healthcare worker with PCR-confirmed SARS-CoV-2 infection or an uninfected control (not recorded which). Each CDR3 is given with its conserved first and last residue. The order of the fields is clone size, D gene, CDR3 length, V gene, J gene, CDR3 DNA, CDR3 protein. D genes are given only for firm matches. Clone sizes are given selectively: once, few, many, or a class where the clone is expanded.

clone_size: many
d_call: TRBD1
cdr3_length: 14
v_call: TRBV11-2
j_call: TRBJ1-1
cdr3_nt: TGTGCCAGCAGCTTAGGAGGACAGGGGTTGGAAGCTTTCTTT
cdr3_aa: CASSLGGQGLEAFF

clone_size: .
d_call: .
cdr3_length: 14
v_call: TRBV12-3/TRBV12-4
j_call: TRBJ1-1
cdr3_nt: TGTGCCAGCAGTTTTATCGGTGACGGCACTGAAGCTTTCTTT
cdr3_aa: CASSFIGDGTEAFF

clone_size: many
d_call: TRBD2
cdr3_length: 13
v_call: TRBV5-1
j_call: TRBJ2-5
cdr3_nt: TGCGCCAGCAGCTGGGCGGGGGGAGAGACCCAGTACTTC
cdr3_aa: CASSWAGGETQYF

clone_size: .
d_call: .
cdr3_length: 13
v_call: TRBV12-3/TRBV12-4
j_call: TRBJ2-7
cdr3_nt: TGTGCCAGCAGTTCCCCGGCTAGGGACGAGCAGTACTTC
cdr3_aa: CASSSPARDEQYF

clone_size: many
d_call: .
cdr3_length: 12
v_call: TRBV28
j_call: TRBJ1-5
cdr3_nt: TGTGCCAGCAGTTTGGTGGAACAGCCCCAGCATTTT
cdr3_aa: CASSLVEQPQHF

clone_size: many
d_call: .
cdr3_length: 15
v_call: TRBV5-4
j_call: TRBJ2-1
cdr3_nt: TGTGCCAGCAGCTTAGCGGGTGATTTCTACAATGAGCAGTTCTTC
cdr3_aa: CASSLAGDFYNEQFF

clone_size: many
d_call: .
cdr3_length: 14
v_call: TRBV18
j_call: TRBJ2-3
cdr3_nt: TGTGCCAGCTCACCACTCGCGGGCACAGATACGCAGTATTTT
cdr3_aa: CASSPLAGTDTQYF

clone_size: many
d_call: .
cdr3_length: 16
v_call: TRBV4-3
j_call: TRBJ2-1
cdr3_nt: TGCGCCAGCAGCCAAGAGATCGGGGACTCCTACAATGAGCAGTTCTTC
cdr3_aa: CASSQEIGDSYNEQFF

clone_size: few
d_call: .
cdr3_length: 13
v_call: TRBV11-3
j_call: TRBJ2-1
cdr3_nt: TGTGCCAGCAGCTTAGTTCTACCCGCTGAGCAGTTCTTC
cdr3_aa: CASSLVLPAEQFF

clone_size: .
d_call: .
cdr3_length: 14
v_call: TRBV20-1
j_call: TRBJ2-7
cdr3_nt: TGCAGTGCTAGAAGACGACGGTCGCCCTACGAGCAGTACTTC
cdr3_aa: CSARRRRSPYEQYF

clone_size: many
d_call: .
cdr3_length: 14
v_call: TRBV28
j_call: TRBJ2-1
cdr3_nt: TGTGCCAGCAGTACCCCGGACATATACAATGAGCAGTTCTTC
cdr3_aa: CASSTPDIYNEQFF

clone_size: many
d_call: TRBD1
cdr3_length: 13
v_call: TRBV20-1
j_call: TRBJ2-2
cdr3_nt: TGCAGTGCGGACAGGGGGAACACCGGGGAGCTGTTTTTT
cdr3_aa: CSADRGNTGELFF

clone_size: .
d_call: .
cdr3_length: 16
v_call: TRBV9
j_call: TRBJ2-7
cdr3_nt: TGTGCCAGCAGCGTAGCTGGAGGGACGGACCCCTACGAGCAGTACTTC
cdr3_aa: CASSVAGGTDPYEQYF

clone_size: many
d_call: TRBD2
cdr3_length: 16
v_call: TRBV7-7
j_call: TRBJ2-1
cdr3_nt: TGTGCTAGCAGACCGACTAGCGGGGTAGGGGACAATGAGCAGTTCTTC
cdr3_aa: CASRPTSGVGDNEQFF

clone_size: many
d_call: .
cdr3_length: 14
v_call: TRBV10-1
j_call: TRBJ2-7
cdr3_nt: TGCGCCAGCTCCGACTTGATTCCTCCCTACGAGCAGTACTTC
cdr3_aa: CASSDLIPPYEQYF

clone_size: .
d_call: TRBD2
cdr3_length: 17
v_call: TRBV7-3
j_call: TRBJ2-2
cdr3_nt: TGTGCCAGCAGCCCCTCCTACGGCGGGGGGTCAGACGGGGAGCTGTTTTTT
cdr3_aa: CASSPSYGGGSDGELFF

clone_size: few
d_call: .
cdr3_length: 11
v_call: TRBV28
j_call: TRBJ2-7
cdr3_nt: TGTGCCAGCAGTCCGTACAGAGTGCGGTACTTC
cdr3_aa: CASSPYRVRYF

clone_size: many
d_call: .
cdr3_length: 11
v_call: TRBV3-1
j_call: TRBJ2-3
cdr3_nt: TGTGCCAGCAGCGAGGGCGGAAAGCGGTATTTT
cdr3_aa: CASSEGGKRYF

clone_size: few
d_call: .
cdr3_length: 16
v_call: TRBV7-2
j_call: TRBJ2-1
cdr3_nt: TGTGCCAGCAGCCCAATGGGGCCTCCGGGCTACAATGAGCAGTTCTTC
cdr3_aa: CASSPMGPPGYNEQFF

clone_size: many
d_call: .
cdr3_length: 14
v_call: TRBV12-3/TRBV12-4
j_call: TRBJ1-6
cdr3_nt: TGTGCCAGCAGTTTAGCGAGTTATAATTCACCCCTCCACTTT
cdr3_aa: CASSLASYNSPLHF

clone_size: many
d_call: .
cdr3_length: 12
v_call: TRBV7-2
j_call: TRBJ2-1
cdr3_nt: TGTGCCAGCAGCCCCCCAGACAATGAGCAGTTCTTC
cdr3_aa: CASSPPDNEQFF

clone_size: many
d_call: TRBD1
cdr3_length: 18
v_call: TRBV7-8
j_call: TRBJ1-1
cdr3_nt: TGTGCCAGCAGCTTAGCAGTTGGGACAGTGGGTGTGAAGACTGAAGCTTTCTTT
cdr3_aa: CASSLAVGTVGVKTEAFF

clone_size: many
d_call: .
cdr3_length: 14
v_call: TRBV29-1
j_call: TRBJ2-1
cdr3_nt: TGCAGCTTCCCGACGCGAAGCTCCTACAATGAGCAGTTCTTC
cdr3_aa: CSFPTRSSYNEQFF

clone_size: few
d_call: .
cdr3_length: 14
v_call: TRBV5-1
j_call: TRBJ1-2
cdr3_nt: TGCGCCAGCACAGATCGGCAATCAAACTATGGCTACACCTTC
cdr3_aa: CASTDRQSNYGYTF

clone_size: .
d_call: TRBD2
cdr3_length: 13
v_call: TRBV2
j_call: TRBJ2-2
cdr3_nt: TGTGCCAGCAGTCCTGGACTAGCCGGGGAGCTGTTTTTT
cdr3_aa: CASSPGLAGELFF

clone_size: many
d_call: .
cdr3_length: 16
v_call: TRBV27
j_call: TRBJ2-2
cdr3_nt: TGTGCCAGCAGTTTATGGGGCCTTAAGAACACCGGGGAGCTGTTTTTT
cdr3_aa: CASSLWGLKNTGELFF

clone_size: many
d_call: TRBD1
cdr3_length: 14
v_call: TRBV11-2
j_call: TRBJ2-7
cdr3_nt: TGTGCCAGCAGCTTCCGGGACAGGGTGGCCGAGCAGTACTTC
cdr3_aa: CASSFRDRVAEQYF

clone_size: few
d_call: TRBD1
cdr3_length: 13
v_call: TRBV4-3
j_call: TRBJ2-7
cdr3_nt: TGCGCCAGCAGCCAGGAGACAGGGTACGAGCAGTACTTC
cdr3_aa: CASSQETGYEQYF

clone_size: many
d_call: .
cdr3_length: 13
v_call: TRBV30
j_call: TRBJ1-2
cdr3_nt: TGTGCCTGGAGTTTCGCGGAGGGGGATGGCTACACCTTC
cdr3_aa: CAWSFAEGDGYTF

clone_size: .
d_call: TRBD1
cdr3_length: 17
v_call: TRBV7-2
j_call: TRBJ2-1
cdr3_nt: TGTGCCAGCAGCTTAGCGCCGGGACAGGGGGCCTACAATGAGCAGTTCTTC
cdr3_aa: CASSLAPGQGAYNEQFF

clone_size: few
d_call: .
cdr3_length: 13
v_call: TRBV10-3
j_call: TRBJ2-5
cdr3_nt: TGTGCCACCTCGCTCAAGAGCAAAGAGACCCAGTACTTC
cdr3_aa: CATSLKSKETQYF

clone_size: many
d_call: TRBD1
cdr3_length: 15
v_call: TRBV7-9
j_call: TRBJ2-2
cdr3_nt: TGTGCCAGCCGTCAGGGGGCTCCGAACACCGGGGAGCTGTTTTTT
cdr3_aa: CASRQGAPNTGELFF

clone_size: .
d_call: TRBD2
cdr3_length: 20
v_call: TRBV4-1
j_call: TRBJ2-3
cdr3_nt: TGCGCCAGCAGCCAGAAGGGACTAGCGGGGGCCGTGGGGAGCACAGATACGCAGTATTTT
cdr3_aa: CASSQKGLAGAVGSTDTQYF

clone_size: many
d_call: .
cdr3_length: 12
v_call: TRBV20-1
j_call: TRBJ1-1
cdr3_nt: TGCAGTGCAACCGAAGGGCGCAGAGAAGCTTTCTTT
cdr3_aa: CSATEGRREAFF

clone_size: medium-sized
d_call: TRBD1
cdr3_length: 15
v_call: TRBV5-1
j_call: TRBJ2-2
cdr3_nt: TGCGCCAGCAGCTTGTGGGGACAGGACACCGGGGAGCTGTTTTTT
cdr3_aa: CASSLWGQDTGELFF

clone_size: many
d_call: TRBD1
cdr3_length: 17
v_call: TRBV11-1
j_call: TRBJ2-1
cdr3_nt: TGTGCCAGCAGCGCTACCGGACAGGGGGCGCGCTACAATGAGCAGTTCTTC
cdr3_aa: CASSATGQGARYNEQFF

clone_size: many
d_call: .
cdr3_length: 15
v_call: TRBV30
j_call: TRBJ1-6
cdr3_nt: TGTGCCTGGAGCGACCGGGACGGCTATAATTCACCCCTCCACTTT
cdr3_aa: CAWSDRDGYNSPLHF

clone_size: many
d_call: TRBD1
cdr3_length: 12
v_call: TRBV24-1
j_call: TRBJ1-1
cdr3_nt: TGTGCCACCAGTGACCCACGACAGGGAGCTTTCTTT
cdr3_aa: CATSDPRQGAFF

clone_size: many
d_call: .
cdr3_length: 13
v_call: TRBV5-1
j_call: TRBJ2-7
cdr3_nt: TGCGCCAGCAGCTGGGACCCGACAGGCGAGCAGTACTTC
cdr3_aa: CASSWDPTGEQYF

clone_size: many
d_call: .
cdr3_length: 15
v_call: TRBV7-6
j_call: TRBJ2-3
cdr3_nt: TGTGCCAGCAGCTTAGGGGGGCCTAGCACAGATACGCAGTATTTT
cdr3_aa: CASSLGGPSTDTQYF

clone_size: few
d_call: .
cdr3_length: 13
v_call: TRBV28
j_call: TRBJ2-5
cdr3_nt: TGTGCCAGCAGTCGGGGGAGGAGAGAGACCCAGTACTTC
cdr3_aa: CASSRGRRETQYF

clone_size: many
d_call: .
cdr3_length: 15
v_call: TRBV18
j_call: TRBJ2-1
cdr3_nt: TGTGCCAGCTCACCACTAGGAAGCTCCTACAATGAGCAGTTCTTC
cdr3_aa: CASSPLGSSYNEQFF

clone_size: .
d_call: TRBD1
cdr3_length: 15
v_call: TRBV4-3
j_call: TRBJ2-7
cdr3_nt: TGCGCCAGCAGCCAAGGAAGCGACAGGGGGTACGAGCAGTACTTC
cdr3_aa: CASSQGSDRGYEQYF

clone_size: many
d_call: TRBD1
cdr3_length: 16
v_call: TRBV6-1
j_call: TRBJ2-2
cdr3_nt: TGTGCCAGCAGTGAATTCCGGGACAGAGGCACCGGGGAGCTGTTTTTT
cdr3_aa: CASSEFRDRGTGELFF

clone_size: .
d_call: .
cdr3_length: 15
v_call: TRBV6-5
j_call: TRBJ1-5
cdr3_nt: TGTGCCAGCAGCCCACTCGGACAGAGCAATCAGCCCCAGCATTTT
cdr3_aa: CASSPLGQSNQPQHF

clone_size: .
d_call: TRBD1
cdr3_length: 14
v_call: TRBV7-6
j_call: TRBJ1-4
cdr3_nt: TGTGCCAGCACCAGCCGATCAGGGGGTGAAAAACTGTTTTTT
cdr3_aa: CASTSRSGGEKLFF

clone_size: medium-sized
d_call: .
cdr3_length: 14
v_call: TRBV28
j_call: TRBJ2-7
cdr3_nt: TGTGCCAGCAGTTTTGGTTACTCGTCCTACGAGCAGTACTTC
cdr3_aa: CASSFGYSSYEQYF

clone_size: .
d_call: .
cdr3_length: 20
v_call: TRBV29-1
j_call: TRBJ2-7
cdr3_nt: TGCAGCGTGGGGGAACCACACGTTGAGGGGGTGACCCTGGAATTCTACGAGCAGTACTTC
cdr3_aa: CSVGEPHVEGVTLEFYEQYF

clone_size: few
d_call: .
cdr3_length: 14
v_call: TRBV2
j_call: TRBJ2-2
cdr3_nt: TGTGCCAGCAGTGAAGAGGGTAACACCGGGGAGCTGTTTTTT
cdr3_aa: CASSEEGNTGELFF

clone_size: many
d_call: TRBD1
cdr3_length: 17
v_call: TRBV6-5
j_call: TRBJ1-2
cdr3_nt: TGTGCCAGCAGTTCCATCCGCCGGACAGGGCCAACTTATGGCTACACCTTC
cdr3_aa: CASSSIRRTGPTYGYTF

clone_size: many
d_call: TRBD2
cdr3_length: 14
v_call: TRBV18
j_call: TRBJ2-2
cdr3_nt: TGTGCCAGCTCACTGTCTAGCGGTGGCGGGGAGCTGTTTTTT
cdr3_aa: CASSLSSGGGELFF

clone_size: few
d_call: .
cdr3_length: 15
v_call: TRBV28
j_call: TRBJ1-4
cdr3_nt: TGTGCCAGCAGTCCAGGCGCGGTTGCCTATGAAAAACTGTTTTTT
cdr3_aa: CASSPGAVAYEKLFF

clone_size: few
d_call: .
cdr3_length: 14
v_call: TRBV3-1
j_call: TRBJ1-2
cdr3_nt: TGTGCCAGCAGCCGCTTCGAGGGCGGGAATGGCTACACCTTC
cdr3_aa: CASSRFEGGNGYTF

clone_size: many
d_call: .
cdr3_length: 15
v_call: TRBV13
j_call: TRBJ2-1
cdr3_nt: TGTGCCAGCAGCTACTGGGCGGGGGCTCACAATGAGCAGTTCTTC
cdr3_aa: CASSYWAGAHNEQFF